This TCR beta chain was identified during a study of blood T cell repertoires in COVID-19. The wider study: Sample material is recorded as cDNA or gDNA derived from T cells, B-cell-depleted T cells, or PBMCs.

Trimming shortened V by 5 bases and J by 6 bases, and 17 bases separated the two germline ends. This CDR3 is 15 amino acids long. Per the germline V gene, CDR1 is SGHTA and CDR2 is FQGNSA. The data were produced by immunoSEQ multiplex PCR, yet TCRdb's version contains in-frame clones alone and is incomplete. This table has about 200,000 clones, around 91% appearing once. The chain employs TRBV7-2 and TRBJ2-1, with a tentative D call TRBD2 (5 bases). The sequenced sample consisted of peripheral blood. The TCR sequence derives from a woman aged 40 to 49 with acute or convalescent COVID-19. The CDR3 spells CASSGRGPSGNEQFF. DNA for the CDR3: TGTGCCAGCAGCGGACGAGGGCCCTCAGGCAATGAGCAGTTCTTC. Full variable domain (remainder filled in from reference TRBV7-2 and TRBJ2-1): GAGVSQSPSNKVTEKGKDVELRCDPISGHTALYWYRQSLGQGLEFLIYFQGNSAPDKSGLPSDRFSAERTGGSVSTLTIQRTQQEDSAVYLCASSGRGPSGNEQFFGPGTRLTVL.